The 20 T cell receptor beta chains in this list originate from one sample, sequenced in a study of blood T cell repertoires in COVID-19. Sequencing used immunoSEQ multiplex PCR; TCRdb keeps in-frame clones, though not all of them. The data show under 350,000 clones, with roughly nine tenths seen just once and 1.7% held by the top ten. Sequenced material: PBMCs or T cells enriched from blood (not recorded which). These receptors were collected from a middle-aged woman who had recovered from COVID-19.

V usage is TRBV12-5 and J usage is TRBJ1-1; possibly TRBD1 for D (6 bases). The germline CDR1 and CDR2 sequences are LGHNT and FRNRAP. The CDR3 length is 14 residues. Trimming removed 1 base from V and 5 bases from J, with 11 bases in between. The CDR3 coding sequence is TGTGCTAGTGGTTTGGGTACTCAGGGGACTGAAGCTTTCTTT. This sequence encodes CASGLGTQGTEAFF. Full variable domain (missing parts from reference TRBV12-5 and TRBJ1-1): DARVTQTPRHKVTEMGQEVTMRCQPILGHNTVFWYRQTMMQGLELLAYFRNRAPLDDSGMPKDRFSAEMPDATLATLKIQPSEPRDSAVYFCASGLGTQGTEAFFGQGTRLTVV.

This clone was seen only once. The V and J genes are TRBV27 and TRBJ1-6; D remains unclear. The CDR3 extends over 17 amino acids. Trimming pared 7 bases from V and 0 bases from J, leaving 16 bases between. Germline assignment: CDR1 MNHEY and CDR2 SMNVEV (reference sequence). The CDR3 protein is CASINQVTSSYNSPLHF. In nucleotides, the CDR3 is TGTGCCAGCATCAATCAAGTAACGAGCTCCTATAATTCACCCCTCCACTTT.

In DNA, the CDR3 is TGTGCCAGCAGCCAAGAATCAGGGAAGGGCTACACCTTC. Its translation is CASSQESGKGYTF. The V call is TRBV3-1 (or the pseudogene TRBV3-2), the J call TRBJ1-2; D might be TRBD1 (5 bases). Trimming cost V 0 bases and J 8 bases, with 10 bases left between them. The CDR3 totals 13 residues. CDR1 is LGHDT and CDR2 is YNNKEL in the germline V gene (reference sequence).

V and J are TRBV5-1 and TRBJ1-5, with D possibly TRBD1 on 6 matching bases. The germline CDR1 and CDR2 sequences are SGHRS and YFSETQ. The ends were cut back, 3 bases at V and 7 bases at J, with 20 bases in the middle. The CDR3 is 16 amino acids. CDR3 amino acids: CASSSGAAGAGQPQHF. CDR3 coding DNA: TGCGCCAGCAGCTCCGGGGCCGCGGGGGCGGGACAGCCCCAGCATTTT.

This clone showed up just once. V is TRBV18 and J is TRBJ2-2; 10 nucleotides match TRBD2. The CDR3 has 19 amino acids. Germline lookup yields CDR1 KGHSH and CDR2 LQKENI. Trimming took 2 bases from V and 5 from J; bases not matched to a gene: 14. CDR3 DNA: TGTGCCAGCTCACCATCTATGCCCTCTCCAGCGGGAGGGACCGGGGAGCTGTTTTTT. This gives the protein CASSPSMPSPAGGTGELFF.

On this clone itself: Other DNA sequences in this specimen translate into the identical CDR3. This sequence joins TRBV5-4 and TRBJ1-1; 9 bases agree with TRBD1. Germline CDR1 is SGHNT and CDR2 is YYREEE (reference sequence). This CDR3 spans 15 amino acids. V lost 3 bases and J lost 1; bases outside the gene matches: 4. The CDR3 region has the DNA TGTGCCAGCAGCTCTCCGGGACAGGGGAACACTGAAGCTTTCTTT. Protein: CASSSPGQGNTEAFF. Full variable domain (remainder filled in from reference TRBV5-4 and TRBJ1-1): ETGVTQSPTHLIKTRGQQVTLRCSSQSGHNTVSWYQQALGQGPQFIFQYYREEENGRGNFPPRFSGLQFPNYSSELNVNALELDDSALYLCASSSPGQGNTEAFFGQGTRLTVV.

As to this clone: The sample contains more than one DNA sequence encoding this CDR3. V and J are TRBV25-1 and TRBJ1-1, with D hard to call. Germline assignment: CDR1 MGHDK and CDR2 SYGVNS. This CDR3 contains 12 residues. V lost 9 bases and J 4 bases, leaving 12 bases between the germline ends. The CDR3 protein is CASTSRGTEAFF. The CDR3 bases are TGTGCCAGTACAAGCCGGGGCACTGAAGCTTTCTTT.

The rearrangement uses TRBV7-3 and TRBJ2-1, with D unresolved. The CDR3 loop spans 15 amino acids. Germline lookup yields CDR1 SGHTA and CDR2 FQGTGA. V lost 2 bases, J lost 0 bases, and 8 bases lay in between. The DNA for the CDR3 is TGTGCCAGCAGCTTAGGCGGCTACTCCTACAATGAGCAGTTCTTC. This codes for CASSLGGYSYNEQFF.

V and J are TRBV2 and TRBJ2-7, with 10 bases that match TRBD2. V lost 4 bases, J lost 2 bases, and 5 bases stayed unmatched. Germline V lookup: CDR1 SNHLY, CDR2 FYNNEI. The CDR3 contains 15 residues. The CDR3 region has the DNA TGTGCCAGCAGTGGGTTGAGCGGGAGGGCCTACGAGCAGTACTTC. Protein sequence: CASSGLSGRAYEQYF.

The chain couples TRBV7-2 to TRBJ2-1, with 7 bases that match TRBD2. CDR1 SGHTA and CDR2 FQGNSA come from the germline V gene. With V trimmed by 1 base and J by 0 bases, 3 bases remained unmatched. This CDR3 is built from 16 residues. CDR3 in amino acids: CASSLESSGSYNEQFF. DNA for the CDR3: TGTGCCAGCAGCTTAGAGTCTAGCGGCTCCTACAATGAGCAGTTCTTC. The whole variable domain, filled in from reference TRBV7-2 and TRBJ2-1, reads GAGVSQSPSNKVTEKGKDVELRCDPISGHTALYWYRQSLGQGLEFLIYFQGNSAPDKSGLPSDRFSAERTGGSVSTLTIQRTQQEDSAVYLCASSLESSGSYNEQFFGPGTRLTVL.

This clone was counted between two and nine times. The rearrangement uses TRBV5-4 and TRBJ2-3; D might be TRBD2 (5 bases). Germline-derived CDR1 and CDR2 are SGHNT and YYREEE (reference sequence). This CDR3 is built from 13 residues. The V and J ends lost 5 bases and 2 bases respectively, with 9 bases between them. CDR3 nucleotides: TGTGCCAGCAGGGGTGGACTCACAGATACGCAGTATTTT. Protein product: CASRGGLTDTQYF.

This chain links TRBV19 with TRBJ1-5; tentative D call: TRBD1 (6 bases). Germline CDR1 reads LNHDA; CDR2 reads SQIVND (reference sequence). CDR3 length: 14 residues. V was trimmed by 3 bases and J by 11 bases, leaving 17 bases between them. CDR3 residues: CASSMDRSLRAQHF. The CDR3 DNA reads TGTGCCAGTAGTATGGACAGATCCTTAAGGGCCCAGCATTTT.

The chain recombines TRBV4-2 with TRBJ2-5; TRBD2 matches at 9 bases. The CDR3 is 15 residues long. Germline CDR1 LGHNA, CDR2 YNFKEQ. J lost 5 bases, V lost 4 bases, and 8 bases had no gene match. This chain's CDR3 is CASSREAGGGETQYF. CDR3 in DNA: TGTGCCAGCAGCCGGGAAGCGGGGGGAGGTGAGACCCAGTACTTC.

This clone turned up a few times. The chain uses TRBV18 and TRBJ1-5, with 7 nucleotides matching TRBD1. This CDR3 has 16 amino acids. Per the germline V gene, CDR1 is KGHSH and CDR2 is LQKENI. J was trimmed by 2 bases and V by 3 bases; bases with no gene match: 7. As DNA, the CDR3 is TGTGCCAGCTCACCCTTAGGTACAGGGGGCAATCAGCCCCAGCATTTT. Translating it yields CASSPLGTGGNQPQHF.

V gene TRBV19 combines with J gene TRBJ1-2, with TRBD1 as a possible D gene (5 bases). CDR1 is LNHDA and CDR2 is SQIVND in the germline V gene (reference sequence). The germline V and J ends were trimmed by 4 bases and 8 bases, with 17 bases remaining between them. The CDR3 extends over 14 amino acids. CDR3 bases: TGTGCCAGTAGTACCCCCGAGCAGGGTGGAGGCTACACCTTC. This codes for CASSTPEQGGGYTF.

This chain links TRBV24-1 with TRBJ2-1; tentatively, D is TRBD2 (5 bases). The CDR3 contains 16 residues. Germline V CDR1 and CDR2: KGHDR, SFDVKD. Trimming cost V 9 bases and J 1 base, with 18 bases left between them. The CDR3 nucleotides are TGTGCCACCGGATTCAGTGGGAGCTGTTCCTACAATGAGCAGTTCTTC. It codes for CATGFSGSCSYNEQFF.

The rearrangement uses TRBV11-1 and TRBJ1-4; D uncertain. Germline V gene sequence: CDR1 SGHAT, CDR2 FQDESV (reference sequence). V gave up 5 bases and J gave up 8 bases, with 12 bases separating them. This CDR3 contains 13 residues. The CDR3, as DNA: TGTGCCAGCAGCCCGTGGGGAGGGGAAAAACTGTTTTTT. Translating gives CASSPWGGEKLFF. Full variable domain (remainder filled in from reference TRBV11-1 and TRBJ1-4): EAEVAQSPRYKITEKSQAVAFWCDPISGHATLYWYRQILGQGPELLVQFQDESVVDDSQLPKDRFSAERLKGVDSTLKIQPAELGDSAMYLCASSPWGGEKLFFGSGTQLSVL.

The rearrangement joins TRBV19 to TRBJ1-3; no reliable D call. This CDR3 comprises 15 residues. V dropped 3 bases and J dropped 0 bases, with 9 bases sitting between them. Germline V CDR1 and CDR2: LNHDA, SQIVND (reference sequence). CDR3 coding DNA: TGTGCCAGTAGTATGAGGTGGAACTCTGGAAACACCATATATTTT. It encodes CASSMRWNSGNTIYF.

This chain connects TRBV21-1 to TRBJ1-3; TRBD1 was called by the table and not checked on the DNA. TRBV21-1 is a known pseudogene. The CDR3 extends over 16 amino acids. CDR3 DNA: TGTGCCAGCAGACTAGATAAAACAGGGCGTGGAAACACCATATATTTT. This translates into CASRLDKTGRGNTIYF.

The J gene is TRBJ2-1, the V gene TRBV29-1, with 7 bases aligning to TRBD1. The CDR3 consists of 15 residues. The trim removed 3 bases at V and 15 bases at J, leaving 20 bases unmatched. Germline-derived CDR1 and CDR2 are SQVTM and ANQGSEA. CDR3 in DNA: TGCAGCGTTGAGGTCCCGTGGGCAGGGGGTCCCCGGCGGTTCTTC. It is translated as CSVEVPWAGGPRRFF.